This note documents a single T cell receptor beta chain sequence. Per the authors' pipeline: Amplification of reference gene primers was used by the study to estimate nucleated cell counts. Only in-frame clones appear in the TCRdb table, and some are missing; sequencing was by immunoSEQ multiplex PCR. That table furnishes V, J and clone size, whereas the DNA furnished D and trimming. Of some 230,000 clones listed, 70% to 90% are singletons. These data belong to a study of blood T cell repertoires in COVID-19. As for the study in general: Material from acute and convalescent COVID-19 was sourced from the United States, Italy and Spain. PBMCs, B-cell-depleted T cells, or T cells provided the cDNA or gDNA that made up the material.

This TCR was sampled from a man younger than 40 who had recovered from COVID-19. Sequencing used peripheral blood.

CDR3 sequence: CASSLEPTTSYEQYF. CDR3 nucleotide sequence: TGCGCCAGCAGCTTGGAGCCGACTACCTCCTACGAGCAGTACTTC. V is TRBV5-1 and J is TRBJ2-7; D perhaps matches TRBD2 (5 bases). The CDR3 sequence is 15 residues long. Germline CDR1 reads SGHRS; CDR2 reads YFSETQ. Trimming took 0 bases from V and 0 from J, leaving 10 bases between them.